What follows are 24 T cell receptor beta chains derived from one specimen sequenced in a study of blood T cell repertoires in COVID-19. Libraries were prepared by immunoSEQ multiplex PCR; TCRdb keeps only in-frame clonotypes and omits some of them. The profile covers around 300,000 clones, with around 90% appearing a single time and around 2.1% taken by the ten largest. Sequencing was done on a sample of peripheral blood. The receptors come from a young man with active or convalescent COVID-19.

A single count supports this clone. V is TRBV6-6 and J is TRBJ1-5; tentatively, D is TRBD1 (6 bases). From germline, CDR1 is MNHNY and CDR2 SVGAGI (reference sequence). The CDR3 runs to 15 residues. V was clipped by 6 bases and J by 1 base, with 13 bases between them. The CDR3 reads CASSQGQPSNQPQHF. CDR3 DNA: TGTGCCAGCAGCCAAGGACAGCCAAGCAATCAGCCCCAGCATTTT.

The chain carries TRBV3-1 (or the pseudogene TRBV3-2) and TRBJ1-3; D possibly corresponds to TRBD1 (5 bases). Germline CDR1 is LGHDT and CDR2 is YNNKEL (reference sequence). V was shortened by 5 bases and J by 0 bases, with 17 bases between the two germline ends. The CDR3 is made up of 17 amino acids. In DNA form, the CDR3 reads TGTGCCAGCAGCGGGACCACGGGGAGGTACTCTGGAAACACCATATATTTT. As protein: CASSGTTGRYSGNTIYF.

The CDR3 nucleotides read TGTGCCAGCAGTTACTCGCGGGTTTCACCCCTCCACTTT. This sequence encodes CASSYSRVSPLHF. The J gene is TRBJ1-6, the V gene TRBV6-2 or TRBV6-3, with D uncertain. The V end was cut by 0 bases, the J end by 9 bases, with 6 bases between. The V gene's germline CDR1 is MNHEY and CDR2 SVGEGT. CDR3 length equals 13 residues.

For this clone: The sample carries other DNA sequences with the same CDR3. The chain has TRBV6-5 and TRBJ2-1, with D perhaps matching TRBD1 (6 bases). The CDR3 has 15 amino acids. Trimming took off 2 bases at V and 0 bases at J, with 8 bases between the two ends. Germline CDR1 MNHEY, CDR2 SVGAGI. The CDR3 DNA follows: TGTGCCAGCAGTTACGGGACAAGCTCCTACAATGAGCAGTTCTTC. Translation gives CASSYGTSSYNEQFF.

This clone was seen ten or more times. In DNA form, the CDR3 reads TGTGCCAGCAGCCGGGACAGCTATGGCTACACCTTC. It translates to CASSRDSYGYTF. V is TRBV5-4 and J is TRBJ1-2, with 7 bases lining up with TRBD1. The germline V gene encodes CDR1 SGHNT and CDR2 YYREEE (reference sequence). Trimming removed 4 bases from V and 4 bases from J; junction bases left unmatched: 1. The CDR3 is made up of 12 amino acids.

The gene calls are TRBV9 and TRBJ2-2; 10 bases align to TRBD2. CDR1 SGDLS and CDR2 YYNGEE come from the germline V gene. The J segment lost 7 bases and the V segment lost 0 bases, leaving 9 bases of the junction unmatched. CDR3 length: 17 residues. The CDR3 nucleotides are TGTGCCAGCAGCGTAGAGGCTAGCGGGAGATATATCGGGGAGCTGTTTTTT. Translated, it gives CASSVEASGRYIGELFF.

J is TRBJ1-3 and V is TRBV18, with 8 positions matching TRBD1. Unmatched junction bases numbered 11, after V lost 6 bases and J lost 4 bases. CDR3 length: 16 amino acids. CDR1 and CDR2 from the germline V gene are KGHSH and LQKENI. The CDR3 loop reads CASSEGQGSGGNTIYF. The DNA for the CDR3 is TGTGCCAGCTCCGAAGGACAGGGCTCGGGAGGAAACACCATATATTTT.

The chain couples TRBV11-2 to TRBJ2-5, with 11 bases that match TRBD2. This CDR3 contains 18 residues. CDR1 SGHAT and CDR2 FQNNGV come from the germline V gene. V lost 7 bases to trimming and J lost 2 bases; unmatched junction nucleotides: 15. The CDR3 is CASTPGLWASGGQETQYF. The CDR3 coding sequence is TGTGCCAGCACCCCTGGTCTCTGGGCTAGCGGGGGGCAAGAGACCCAGTACTTC.

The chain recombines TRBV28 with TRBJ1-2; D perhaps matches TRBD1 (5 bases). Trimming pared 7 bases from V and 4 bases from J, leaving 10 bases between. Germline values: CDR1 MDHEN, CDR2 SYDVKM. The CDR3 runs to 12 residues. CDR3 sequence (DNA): TGTGCCAGCACTCAGGGACTCTATGGCTACACCTTC. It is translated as CASTQGLYGYTF.

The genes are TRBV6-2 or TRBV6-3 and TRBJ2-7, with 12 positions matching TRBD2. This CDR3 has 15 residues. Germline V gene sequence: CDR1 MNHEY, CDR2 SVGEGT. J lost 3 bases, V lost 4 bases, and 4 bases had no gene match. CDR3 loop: CASSSSGRAFYEQYF. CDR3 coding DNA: TGTGCCAGCAGTTCTAGCGGGAGGGCCTTCTACGAGCAGTACTTC.

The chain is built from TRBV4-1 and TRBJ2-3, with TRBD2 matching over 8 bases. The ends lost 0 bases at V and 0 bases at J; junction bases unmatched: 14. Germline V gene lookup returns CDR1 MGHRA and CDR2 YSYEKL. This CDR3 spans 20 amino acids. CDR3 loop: CASSQDPILAGGTSTDTQYF. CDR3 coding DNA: TGCGCCAGCAGCCAAGATCCCATCCTAGCGGGCGGAACTAGCACAGATACGCAGTATTTT.

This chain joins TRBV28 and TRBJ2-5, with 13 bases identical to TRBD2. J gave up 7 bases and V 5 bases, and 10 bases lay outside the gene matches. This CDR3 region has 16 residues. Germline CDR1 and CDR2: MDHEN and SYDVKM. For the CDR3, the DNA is TGTGCCAGCAGTCCGGGGACTAGCGGGACTTTGGGGACCCAGTACTTC. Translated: CASSPGTSGTLGTQYF.

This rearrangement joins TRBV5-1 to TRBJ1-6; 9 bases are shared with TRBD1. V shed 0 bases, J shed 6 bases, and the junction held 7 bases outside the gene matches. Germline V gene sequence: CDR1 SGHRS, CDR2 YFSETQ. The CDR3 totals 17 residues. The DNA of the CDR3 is TGCGCCAGCAGCTTGGGACAGGGGGATTTGGGTAATTCACCCCTCCACTTT. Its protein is CASSLGQGDLGNSPLHF.

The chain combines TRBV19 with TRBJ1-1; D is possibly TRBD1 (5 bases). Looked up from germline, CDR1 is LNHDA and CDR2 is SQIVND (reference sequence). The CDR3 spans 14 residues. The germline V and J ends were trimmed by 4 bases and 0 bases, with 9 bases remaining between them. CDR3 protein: CASSTQAMNTEAFF. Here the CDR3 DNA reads TGTGCCAGTAGTACACAGGCTATGAACACTGAAGCTTTCTTT.

The CDR3 spells CASSFSRQAYNEQFF. For the CDR3, the DNA is TGTGCCAGCAGCTTCAGTAGACAGGCCTACAATGAGCAGTTCTTC. The chain joins TRBV11-2 to TRBJ2-1; D perhaps matches TRBD1 (6 bases). This CDR3 comprises 15 residues. V lost 3 bases and J 2 bases, leaving 11 bases between the germline ends. The germline V gene has CDR1 SGHAT and CDR2 FQNNGV.

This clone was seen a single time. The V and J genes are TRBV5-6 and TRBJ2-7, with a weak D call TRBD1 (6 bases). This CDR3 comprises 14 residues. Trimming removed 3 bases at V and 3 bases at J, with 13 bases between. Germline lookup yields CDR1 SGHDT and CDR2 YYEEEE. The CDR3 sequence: CASSYGTPGYEQYF. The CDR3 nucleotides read TGTGCCAGCAGCTACGGGACACCTGGCTACGAGCAGTACTTC.

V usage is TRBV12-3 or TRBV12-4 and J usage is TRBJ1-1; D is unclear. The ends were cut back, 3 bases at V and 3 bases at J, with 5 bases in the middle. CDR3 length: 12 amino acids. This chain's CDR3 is CASSLSDTEAFF. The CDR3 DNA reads TGTGCCAGCAGTTTGTCAGACACTGAAGCTTTCTTT.

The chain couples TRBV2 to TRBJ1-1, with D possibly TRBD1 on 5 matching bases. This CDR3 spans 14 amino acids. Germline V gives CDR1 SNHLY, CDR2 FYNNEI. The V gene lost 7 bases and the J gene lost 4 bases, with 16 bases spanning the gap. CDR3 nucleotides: TGTGCCAGCAACGGTGTCAGGGAAGGCACTGAAGCTTTCTTT. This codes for CASNGVREGTEAFF.

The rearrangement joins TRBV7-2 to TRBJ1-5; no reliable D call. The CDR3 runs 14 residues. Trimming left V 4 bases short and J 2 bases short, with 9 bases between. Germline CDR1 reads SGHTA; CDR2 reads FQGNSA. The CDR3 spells CASSSRYGNQPQHF. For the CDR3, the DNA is TGTGCCAGCAGCTCACGGTATGGCAATCAGCCCCAGCATTTT.

CDR3 protein: CASSYTGEGNTIYF. Here the CDR3 DNA reads TGCGCCAGCAGTTACACAGGGGAGGGAAACACCATATATTTT. This chain uses TRBV10-2 with TRBJ1-3, with TRBD1 identical over 7 bases. V gave up 5 bases and J gave up 4 bases; unmatched junction bases: 5. The CDR3 length is 14 residues. The germline V gene encodes CDR1 WSHSY and CDR2 SAAADI.

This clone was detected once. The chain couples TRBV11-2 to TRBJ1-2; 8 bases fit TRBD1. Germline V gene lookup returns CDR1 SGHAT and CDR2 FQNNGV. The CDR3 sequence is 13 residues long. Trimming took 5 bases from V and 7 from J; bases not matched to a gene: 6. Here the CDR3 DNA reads TGTGCCAGCAGCAAGACAGGGGAGTTTGGCTACACCTTC. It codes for CASSKTGEFGYTF.

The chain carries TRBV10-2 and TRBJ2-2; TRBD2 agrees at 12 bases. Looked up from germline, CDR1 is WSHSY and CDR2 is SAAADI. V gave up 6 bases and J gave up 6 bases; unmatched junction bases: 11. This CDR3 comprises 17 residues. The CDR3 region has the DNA TGCGCCAGCAGACGCGGGACTAGCGGGTTTATCTCCGGGGAGCTGTTTTTT. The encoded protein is CASRRGTSGFISGELFF.

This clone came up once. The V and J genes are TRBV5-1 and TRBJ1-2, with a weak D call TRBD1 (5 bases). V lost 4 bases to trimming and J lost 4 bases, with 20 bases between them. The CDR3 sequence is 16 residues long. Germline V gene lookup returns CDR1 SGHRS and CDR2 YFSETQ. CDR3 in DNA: TGCGCCAGCAGCGGAGGACTCGGAGGGGCGGTCTATGGCTACACCTTC. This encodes CASSGGLGGAVYGYTF.

CDR3 region: CASRLQGGETQYF. The CDR3 bases are TGTGCCAGCAGACTACAGGGTGGCGAGACCCAGTACTTC. The chain carries TRBV11-2 and TRBJ2-5; TRBD1 might be the D (6 bases). Germline values: CDR1 SGHAT, CDR2 FQNNGV. The CDR3 is made up of 13 amino acids. V lost 6 bases and J lost 5, with 13 bases in between. Full variable domain (rest looked up from reference TRBV11-2 and TRBJ2-5): EAGVAQSPRYKIIEKRQSVAFWCNPISGHATLYWYQQILGQGPKLLIQFQNNGVVDDSQLPKDRFSAERLKGVDSTLKIQPAKLEDSAVYLCASRLQGGETQYFGPGTRLLVL.